This T cell receptor beta chain originates from a study of shared clonotypes between healthy human individuals. In the CD4+ fraction, cells were divided into CD45RA+ naive and CD45RA-negative memory subsets. Running of the assay took place at deep level. An approximately 220 ng quantity of DNA, 29,000 or so T cell genomes, went into the sorted-subset replicate PCRs. Original handling: Filtering differed since immunoSEQ provided only junctions, with no quality scores. TCRdb keeps only in-frame clones here, not all; method: immunoSEQ multiplex PCR. That table furnishes V, J and clone size, whereas the DNA furnished D and trimming. This sample has roughly 1 million clones, with 78% found just once. This clone was seen once. CDR3 length: 12 residues. V was pared by 1 base and J by 15 bases, with 10 bases between. Germline CDR1 and CDR2: MNHNY and SVGAGI (reference sequence).

The sample consisted of memory CD4+ T cells from PBMCs. Regarding subset: CD45RA-negative fraction. V usage is TRBV6-6 and J usage is TRBJ1-6; no firm D call. The source of this sequence is a man aged 18 to 29 in good health. Some clones in this sample may be carry-over from other donors' samples. CDR3 protein: CASSYFKGFLHF. CDR3 nucleotides: TGTGCCAGCAGTTACTTTAAGGGTTTCCTCCACTTT.